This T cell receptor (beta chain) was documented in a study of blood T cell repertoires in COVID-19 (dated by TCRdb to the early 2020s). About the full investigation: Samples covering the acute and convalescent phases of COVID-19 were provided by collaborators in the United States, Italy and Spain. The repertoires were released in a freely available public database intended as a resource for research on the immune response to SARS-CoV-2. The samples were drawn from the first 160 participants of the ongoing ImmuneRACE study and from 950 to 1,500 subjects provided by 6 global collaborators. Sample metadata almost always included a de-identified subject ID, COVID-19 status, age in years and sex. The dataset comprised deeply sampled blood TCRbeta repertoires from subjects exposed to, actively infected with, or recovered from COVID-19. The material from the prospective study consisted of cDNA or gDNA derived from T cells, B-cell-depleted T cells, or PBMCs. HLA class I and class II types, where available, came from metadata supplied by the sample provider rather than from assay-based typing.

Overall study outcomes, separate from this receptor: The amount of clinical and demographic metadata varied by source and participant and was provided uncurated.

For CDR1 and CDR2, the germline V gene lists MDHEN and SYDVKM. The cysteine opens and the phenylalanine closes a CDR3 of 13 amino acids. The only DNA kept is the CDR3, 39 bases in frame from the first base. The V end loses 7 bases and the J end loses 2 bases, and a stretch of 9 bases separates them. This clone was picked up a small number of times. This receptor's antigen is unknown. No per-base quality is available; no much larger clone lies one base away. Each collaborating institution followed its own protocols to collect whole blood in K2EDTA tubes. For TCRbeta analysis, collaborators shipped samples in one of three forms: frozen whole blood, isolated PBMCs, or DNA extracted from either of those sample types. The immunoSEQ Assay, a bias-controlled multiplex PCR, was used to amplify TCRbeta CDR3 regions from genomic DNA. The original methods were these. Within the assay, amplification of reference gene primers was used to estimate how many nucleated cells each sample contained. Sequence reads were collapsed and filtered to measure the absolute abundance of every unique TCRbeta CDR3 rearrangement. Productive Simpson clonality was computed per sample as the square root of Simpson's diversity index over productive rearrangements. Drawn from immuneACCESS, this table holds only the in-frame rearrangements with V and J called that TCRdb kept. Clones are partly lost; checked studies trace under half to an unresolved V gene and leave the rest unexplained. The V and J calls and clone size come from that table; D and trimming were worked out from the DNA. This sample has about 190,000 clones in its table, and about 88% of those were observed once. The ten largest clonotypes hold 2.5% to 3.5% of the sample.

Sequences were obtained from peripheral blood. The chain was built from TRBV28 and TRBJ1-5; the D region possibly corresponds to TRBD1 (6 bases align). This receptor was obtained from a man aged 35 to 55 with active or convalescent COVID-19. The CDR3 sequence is CASTGVGNQPQHF. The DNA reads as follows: TGTGCCAGCACAGGGGTCGGCAATCAGCCCCAGCATTTT.